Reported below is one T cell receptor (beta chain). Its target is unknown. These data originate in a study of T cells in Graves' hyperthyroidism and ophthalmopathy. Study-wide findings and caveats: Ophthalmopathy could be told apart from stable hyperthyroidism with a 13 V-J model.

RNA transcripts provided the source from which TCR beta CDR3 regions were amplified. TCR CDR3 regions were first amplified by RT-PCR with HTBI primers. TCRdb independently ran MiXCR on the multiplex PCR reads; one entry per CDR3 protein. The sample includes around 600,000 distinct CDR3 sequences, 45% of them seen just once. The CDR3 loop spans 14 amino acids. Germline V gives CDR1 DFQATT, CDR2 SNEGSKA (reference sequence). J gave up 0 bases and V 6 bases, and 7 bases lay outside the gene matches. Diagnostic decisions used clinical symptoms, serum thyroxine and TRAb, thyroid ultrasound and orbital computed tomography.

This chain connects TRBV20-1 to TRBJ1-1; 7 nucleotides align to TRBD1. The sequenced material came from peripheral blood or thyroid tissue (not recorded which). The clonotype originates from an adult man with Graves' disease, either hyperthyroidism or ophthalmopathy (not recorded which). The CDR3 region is CSANPGTVNTEAFF. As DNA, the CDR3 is TGCAGTGCGAACCCCGGGACAGTGAACACTGAAGCTTTCTTT.